The source of this TCR beta chain is a study of cytomegalovirus exposure and HLA in healthy donors (dated by TCRdb to 2016 to 2017). General notes on the study: In an earlier analysis of roughly 500 of the donors, 276 Gb of sequence data and some 100 million unique TCR beta sequences from about 190 million T cells were reported. An early release covering some 640 HLA-typed donors comprised approximately 300 gigabases of sequencing data and about 90 million unique TCR sequences. Among the roughly 390 genotyped donors, around 81% belonged to the genetic ancestry cluster associated with self-reported Caucasian donors. The study aimed to test whether cataloging public T cell receptors could reveal signatures of past pathogen exposure. Using immunosequencing, the study profiled T cell repertoires from fewer than 850 subjects and related those repertoires to cytomegalovirus serostatus. A separate validation cohort of 90 to 150 different subjects was used in addition to the 666-subject first cohort. High-throughput TCR immunosequencing, statistical association of individual TCRs with disease status, and machine learning were combined to predict cytomegalovirus infection status. To study patterns of TCR occurrence, a later analysis re-analyzed previously published TCR beta repertoires from hundreds of donors and added high-resolution HLA genotyping. Rather than drawing on any new phenotypic data, the later analysis identified candidate immune exposures from TCR beta sequences and the way those sequences occurred across donors. In an earlier analysis of 500 to 650 of the donors, high-throughput TCR beta sequencing was used to judge whether each TCR beta V gene segment behaved as functional or pseudogenic. Donor age, sex, ethnicity and CMV serostatus were compiled together with the repertoire data. In a later genetic analysis, genome-wide SNP genotypes for about 60% of the 666 donors were used, and that subset was treated as a discovery cohort. All discovery cohort repertoires had been generated using a single sequencing platform. HLA typing included class I and class II loci at four-digit resolution. Typing coverage differed by locus: A, B, C, DRB1 and DQB1 were typed in roughly 620-630 donors, DQA1 in about 560, DPA1 in 600 to 610, and DPB1 in 472. Five DR-DQ haplotypes were handled as single units for association and clustering because linkage in the cohort was strong. On average, 235,054 unique TCR beta nucleotide sequences were sequenced per donor among 398 genotyped donors of the cohort, with 15% to 20% of those sequences being non-productive.

The library was obtained by the immunoSEQ multiplex PCR assay. A mixture of 60 forward primers for TCR Vbeta segments and 13 reverse primers for TCR Jbeta segments was used in the multiplex PCR. The CDR3 region of rearranged TCR beta genes was amplified from genomic DNA with a multiplex PCR assay. The Illumina HiSeq System was used to sequence the amplified TCR beta libraries as 87-base-pair reads. The source study handled its data this way. In a later analysis, tens of millions of unique TCR beta chains were counted across the approximately 670 repertoires, and approximately 9.9 million of these chains were shared by at least two donors. To remove PCR and sequencing errors, raw reads were error-corrected and collapsed into unique sequences using a nearest-neighbor algorithm that merged closely related sequences. V, D and J gene segments were assigned by aligning CDR3 sequences to IMGT reference sequences. For a sequence to be retained, at least a six-nucleotide match to both a V gene segment and a J gene segment was required. A rearrangement counted as productive if the CDR3 had no stop codons and remained in frame with V and J, and every other rearrangement counted as non-productive. Following IMGT convention, CDR3 was defined as the stretch from the second conserved V-encoded cysteine up to the conserved J-encoded phenylalanine. The earlier analysis of roughly 590 of the donors excluded sequences that lacked an unambiguous match to a single V gene segment. In an earlier analysis of roughly 500 of the donors, V segments were called functional above 56.7% productive rearrangements and were called segregating when the between-donor standard deviation exceeded 5%. A statistical classification framework was developed to diagnose cytomegalovirus status using the catalog of TCR beta chain sequences. A later analysis assigned V and J genes by comparing TCR nucleotide sequences with IMGT/GENE-DB human TR gene sequences. A later analysis assigned CDR3 sequences and most-parsimonious VDJ recombination scenarios with the TCRdist pipeline. A later analysis defined each TCR beta chain by its CDR3 amino acid sequence plus V-gene family, and excluded reads lacking a unique V-gene family. A later analysis removed 500 to 650 highly shared, low-generation-probability nucleotide sequences to deal with suspected cross-contamination and a sequencing artifact. For each public chain, a later analysis derived a clonal expansion index from normalized ranks of inferred template counts within each repertoire. In a later analysis, generation probabilities were computed using a VDJ recombination model fitted to out-of-frame rearrangements, and the results were checked against IGoR. Hypergeometric tests were used in a later analysis to score TCR-TCR, TCR-HLA and TCR-CMV co-occurrence, with a repertoire-size bias correction applied to the TCR pairs. To estimate false discovery rates, a later analysis permuted the HLA or CMV assignments 20 times. A later analysis grouped co-occurring TCRs with DBSCAN, adding TCRdist sequence similarity when clustering within HLA-allele-positive subsets. For co-occurrence clustering, repertoires with fewer than 30,000 or more than 120,000 public chains were excluded, along with roughly 5 repertoires with anomalous nucleotide sharing. TCRdb re-hosts the immuneACCESS table, in-frame sequences only. Its copies lack some clones; in the studies checked, an unresolved V gene accounts for under half of them, and the cause for the rest is not known. V, J and clone size were drawn from that table, and D and trimming were deduced from the DNA. Recorded for this sample are tens of thousands of clones; roughly 80% of them occurred a single time. Together, the top ten hold roughly 6.1% of the sample.

The cohort consisted of more than 650 healthy bone marrow donors. At the time of sampling, every cohort member was nominally healthy, though immune exposures that went unrecorded were likely present. The donor was CMV seropositive and belonged to the group of around 300 seropositive cohort members. A peripheral blood sample was provided by each donor, and peripheral blood mononuclear cells were used for TCR beta sequencing. Genomic DNA extraction from the blood cell samples was performed with the Qiagen DNeasy Blood Extraction Kit. The sample holds a few counts of this clone. The target of this receptor is not known. No base-level quality is on record; no much larger clone is a single base apart. On the study overall, not on this receptor specifically: Because HLA typing was unavailable for some donors at each locus, only the typed subset was used in association tests. According to the authors, the approach could potentially be generalized to other disease states and immunological phenotypes. Across donors, most TCR sequences were observed very rarely, whereas some public TCRs were present in many individuals. A later analysis found that TCR association rates varied across HLA loci, with DRB1 alleles showing the most associated TCRs and HLA-C alleles the fewest. A further reported finding was that TCR beta sequences accurately predicted the HLA-A and HLA-B alleles for most subjects in the first cohort. The sequencing pipeline was judged likely to have produced a cluster of highly shared sequence variants as a technical artifact. A later genetic analysis associated a missense DCLRE1C variant with V-gene and J-gene trimming of TCR beta chains, and an independent cohort replicated the association. The study gave a list of about 160 TCR beta chains associated with cytomegalovirus. Because the 87-base-pair reads could not distinguish some IMGT-functional V segments, including TRBV6-2 and TRBV6-3, those segments were excluded. According to a later analysis, parvovirus B19, influenza, CMV and Epstein-Barr virus appeared linked to several top co-occurrence clusters. In a later analysis, HLA-associated TCR beta chains were found to be more clonally expanded and to have lower generation probabilities than equally common non-associated chains. CMV serostatus was the only immune exposure information available for the cohort. A later analysis found that most CMV-associated TCR beta chains appeared HLA-restricted, with HLA associations seemingly driven largely by CMV exposure. Three of the identified cytomegalovirus-associated TCR beta chains were confirmed in vitro to be specific for cytomegalovirus antigens. At a false discovery rate of 0.05, a later analysis linked some 18,000 TCR beta sequences to specific HLA alleles. Correlated functional status among segregating V segments might be attributable to linkage disequilibrium, but an unknown experimental factor could not be ruled out. Only TCR beta chains were sequenced in this cohort, and the absence of alpha or paired-chain data limited detectable features. In both the original and validation cohorts, the classifier was reported to diagnose cytomegalovirus status with high specificity and sensitivity. Presence/absence analyses assumed roughly uniform sequencing depth across donors, an assumption that may not hold. Broadly in line with IMGT annotations, most TCR beta V segments showed up in productive rearrangements about 87% or about 30% of the time in an earlier analysis of around 550 of the donors. According to a later genetic analysis, donors in an Asian-associated ancestry cluster had fewer N-insertions in productive TCRs than the approximately 670-donor mean. When HLA alleles, especially DR and DQ, strongly co-occurred, attributing TCR associations to individual alleles was difficult. Seventeen rarely observed V segments, including chromosome 9 orphons, were excluded from the earlier analysis of 550 to 700 of the donors because counts were too low.

The junction carries 9 bases between V and J, which are trimmed by 7 bases and 0 bases respectively. In the germline V gene (reference sequence), CDR1 corresponds to MNHEY and CDR2 to SMNVEV. Counted from cysteine to phenylalanine, this CDR3 has 13 amino acids. CDR3 DNA is the only sequence kept; it has 39 bases, read in frame from the first base. The sequence is built from TRBV27 and TRBJ2-5; 6 matching bases give a weak D call of TRBD1. The sequencing sample was made of PBMCs. The TCR was taken from a woman aged 50 to 65 in good health and CMV-seropositive. The CDR3 has the sequence CASMDRNQETQYF. The DNA reads as follows: TGTGCCAGCATGGACAGAAACCAAGAGACCCAGTACTTC.